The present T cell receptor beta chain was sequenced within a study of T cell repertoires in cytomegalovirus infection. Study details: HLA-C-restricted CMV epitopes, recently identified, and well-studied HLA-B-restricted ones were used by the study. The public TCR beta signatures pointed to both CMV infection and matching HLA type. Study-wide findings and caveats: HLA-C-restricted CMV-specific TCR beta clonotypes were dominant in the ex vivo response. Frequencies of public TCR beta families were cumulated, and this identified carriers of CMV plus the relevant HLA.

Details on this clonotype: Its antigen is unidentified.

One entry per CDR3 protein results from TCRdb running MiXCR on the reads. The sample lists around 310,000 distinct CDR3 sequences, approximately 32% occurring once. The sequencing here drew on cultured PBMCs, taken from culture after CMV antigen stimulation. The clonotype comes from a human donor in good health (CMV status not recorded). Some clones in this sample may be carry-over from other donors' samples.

The CDR3 reads CAIFLGMDTEAFF. The CDR3 DNA reads TGTGCTATATTTTTGGGGATGGACACTGAAGCTTTCTTT. This chain uses TRBV7-2 with TRBJ1-1; D is ambiguous. Looked up from germline, CDR1 is SGHTA and CDR2 is FQGNSA. The CDR3 has 13 residues.